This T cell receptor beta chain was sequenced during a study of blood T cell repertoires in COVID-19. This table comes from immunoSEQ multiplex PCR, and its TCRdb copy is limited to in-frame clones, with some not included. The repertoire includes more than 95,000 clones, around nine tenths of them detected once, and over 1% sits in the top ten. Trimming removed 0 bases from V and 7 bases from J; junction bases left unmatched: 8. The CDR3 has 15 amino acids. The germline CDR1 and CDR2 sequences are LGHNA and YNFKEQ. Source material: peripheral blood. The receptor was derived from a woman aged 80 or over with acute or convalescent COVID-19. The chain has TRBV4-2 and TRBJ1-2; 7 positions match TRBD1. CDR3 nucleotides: TGTGCCAGCAGCCAAGATGTTAAGGGGGCGGGTGGCTACACCTTC. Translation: CASSQDVKGAGGYTF.